This entry lists 30 T cell receptor beta chains sequenced from one sample in a study of shared clonotypes between healthy human individuals. The data were produced by immunoSEQ multiplex PCR, yet TCRdb's version contains in-frame clones alone and is incomplete. The table has some 1 million clones, under 80% seen once. Sequenced: memory CD4+ T cells sorted from blood. Subset described: CD45RA-negative fraction. Source of these receptors: a man in his late teens or twenties in good health.

Many counts were recorded for this clone. V usage is TRBV20-1 and J usage is TRBJ2-3; D is unclear. Germline V gene lookup returns CDR1 DFQATT and CDR2 SNEGSKA (reference sequence). CDR3 length: 11 amino acids. V lost 4 bases, J lost 6 bases, and 8 bases lay in between. CDR3 bases: TGCAGTGCTACGAAAGGCGATACGCAGTATTTT. Translating it yields CSATKGDTQYF.

CDR3 residues: CASSQGGGWDNEQFF. CDR3 DNA: TGTGCCAGCAGCCAAGGCGGGGGGTGGGACAATGAGCAGTTCTTC. This sequence joins TRBV5-4 and TRBJ2-1; TRBD2 matches at 8 bases. The germline CDR1 and CDR2 sequences are SGHNT and YYREEE (reference sequence). V was clipped by 4 bases and J by 5 bases; unmatched bases: 8. CDR3 length: 15 residues.

This clone occurred once. The rearrangement links TRBV11-2 to TRBJ2-7; 15 bases match TRBD2. The CDR3 spans 16 residues. Germline-derived CDR1 and CDR2 are SGHAT and FQNNGV. The ends lost 1 base at V and 6 bases at J; junction bases unmatched: 4. The CDR3 DNA is TGTGCCAGCAGCTTAGGGACTAGCGGGAGGGCCGGCGAGCAGTACTTC. Translating gives CASSLGTSGRAGEQYF.

This rearrangement joins TRBV6-6 to TRBJ1-4, with D hard to call. The germline CDR1 and CDR2 sequences are MNHNY and SVGAGI (reference sequence). The V and J ends lost 6 bases and 5 bases respectively, with 10 bases between them. The CDR3 runs to 13 residues. CDR3 loop: CASRAEINEKLFF. CDR3 in DNA: TGTGCCAGCAGGGCAGAGATAAATGAAAAACTGTTTTTT.

This clone was seen a few times. The genes are TRBV14 and TRBJ2-1; 8 nucleotides align to TRBD2. The V and J ends lost 5 bases and 4 bases, in that order; junction bases with no gene match: 7. The CDR3 sequence is 15 residues long. Germline CDR1 reads SGHDN; CDR2 reads FVKESK. The CDR3 spells CASSRPGLVYNEQFF. CDR3 sequence (DNA): TGTGCCAGCAGCAGGCCGGGACTAGTGTACAATGAGCAGTTCTTC.

DNA for the CDR3: TGTGCCAGCAGCAAAGAAGAACGTGTTGGGGACCCTGAAGCTTTCTTT. It is translated as CASSKEERVGDPEAFF. This chain links TRBV21-1 with TRBJ1-1. TRBV21-1 is an annotated pseudogene. This CDR3 is built from 16 residues.

This clone came up once. This rearrangement joins TRBV7-2 to TRBJ1-1; no reliable D call. CDR1 SGHTA and CDR2 FQGNSA come from the germline V gene. The length of the CDR3 is 14 residues. Trimming stripped 6 bases from V and 0 bases from J, with 11 bases between. CDR3 bases: TGTGCCAGCAGTCTAGGATTTCTGAACACTGAAGCTTTCTTT. Translation gives CASSLGFLNTEAFF.

In its sample, this clone was seen once. The chain carries TRBV28 and TRBJ2-4, with no clear D. With 5 bases removed from V and 0 bases from J, the gap between germline ends came to 11 bases. The CDR3 runs to 15 residues. Per germline, CDR1 MDHEN and CDR2 SYDVKM. CDR3 bases: TGTGCCAGCAGTCCCGTTAGCCTAGCCAAAAACATTCAGTACTTC. It codes for CASSPVSLAKNIQYF.

The chain has TRBV27 and TRBJ2-7; D is perhaps TRBD2 (6 bases). The CDR3 has 12 residues. V was pared by 5 bases and J by 4 bases, with 9 bases between. In germline, CDR1 is MNHEY, CDR2 SMNVEV (reference sequence). The chain's CDR3 is CASSKEGYEQYF. The CDR3 nucleotides read TGTGCCAGCAGTAAGGAGGGGTACGAGCAGTACTTC.

The chain carries TRBV12-2 and TRBJ2-7. TRBV12-2 counts as a pseudogene. The CDR3 is made up of 16 amino acids. The CDR3 DNA reads as TGTGCAAGTCGCTTAGCGCGGGGGACAGAAATCGGCGAGCAGTACTTC. Translated: CASRLARGTEIGEQYF.

This clone was recorded at least ten times. This chain connects TRBV30 to TRBJ2-5; TRBD2 aligns across 7 bases. Trimming at V came to 5 bases and at J to 2 bases, leaving 8 bases not matched to a gene. The germline gives CDR1 GTSNPN, CDR2 SVGIG (reference sequence). The CDR3 is 14 residues long. The CDR3 sequence: CAWWRRGDQETQYF. CDR3 nucleotide sequence: TGTGCCTGGTGGCGACGGGGGGATCAAGAGACCCAGTACTTC. Full variable domain (rest looked up from reference TRBV30 and TRBJ2-5): SQTIHQWPATLVQPVGSPLSLECTVEGTSNPNLYWYRQAAGRGLQLLFYSVGIGQISSEVPQNLSASRPQDRQFILSSKKLLLSDSGFYLCAWWRRGDQETQYFGPGTRLLVL.

V and J are TRBV19 and TRBJ2-1, with TRBD2 identical over 7 bases. This CDR3 comprises 16 residues. Germline CDR1 and CDR2: LNHDA and SQIVND (reference sequence). V was clipped by 3 bases and J by 1 base; unmatched bases: 6. Written as DNA, the CDR3 is TGTGCCAGTAGTATTGGTGCGGGAGCATCCTACAATGAGCAGTTCTTC. This gives the protein CASSIGAGASYNEQFF.

The chain has TRBV7-9 and TRBJ2-3; 7 bases agree with TRBD2. Trimming removed 4 bases from V and 1 base from J; junction bases left unmatched: 8. CDR1 and CDR2 from the germline V gene are SEHNR and FQNEAQ (reference sequence). This CDR3 comprises 16 residues. For the CDR3, the DNA is TGTGCCAGCAGCTCGATACTAGCGCTCGGCACAGATACGCAGTATTTT. It encodes CASSSILALGTDTQYF.

This chain uses TRBV7-8 with TRBJ1-1; D ambiguous. The V end lost 5 bases, the J end lost 2 bases, and 15 bases lay between the germline ends. This CDR3 region has 15 residues. CDR1 is SGHVS, CDR2 FQNEAQ, per germline. The DNA of the CDR3 is TGTGCCAGCAGCCCATCCCCCGACCGTAACACTGAAGCTTTCTTT. It codes for CASSPSPDRNTEAFF.

The chain employs TRBV9 and TRBJ2-4; perhaps TRBD1 as D (6 bases). V lost 4 bases, J lost 4 bases, and 12 bases lay in between. CDR3 size: 14 residues. Per the germline V gene, CDR1 is SGDLS and CDR2 is YYNGEE. In nucleotides, the CDR3 is TGTGCCAGCAGCCATGGGGGCTCGAAAAACATTCAGTACTTC. Protein: CASSHGGSKNIQYF.

This chain uses TRBV10-3 with TRBJ2-3; TRBD2 agrees at 11 bases. V shed 5 bases and J 1 base; nucleotides not matched to a gene: 2. Germline-derived CDR1 and CDR2 are ENHRY and SYGVKD. The CDR3 loop spans 15 amino acids. The DNA of the CDR3 is TGTGCCATCAGTCTAGCGGGGGGACGCACAGATACGCAGTATTTT. Amino acid sequence: CAISLAGGRTDTQYF.

The chain links TRBV5-8 to TRBJ2-5; 10 bases align to TRBD2. This CDR3 is built from 16 residues. J was trimmed by 5 bases and V by 4 bases; bases with no gene match: 11. The germline V gene has CDR1 SGHTS and CDR2 YDEGEE. The CDR3 sequence is CASSQGTSEGKETQYF. The DNA for the CDR3 is TGTGCCAGCAGCCAGGGGACTAGCGAGGGGAAGGAGACCCAGTACTTC.

V gene TRBV5-1 combines with J gene TRBJ2-7; D not certain. The CDR3 consists of 12 residues. The V end was cut by 0 bases, the J end by 12 bases, with 13 bases between. CDR1 is SGHRS, CDR2 YFSETQ, per germline. This CDR3 reads CASSLAGQELYF. Written as DNA, the CDR3 is TGCGCCAGCAGCTTGGCCGGGCAGGAGTTGTACTTC.

The V and J genes are TRBV7-2 and TRBJ2-7, with TRBD1 matching over 7 bases. The junction had 11 bases not matched to a gene; V was cut back by 5 bases and J by 7 bases. This CDR3 spans 14 amino acids. CDR1 SGHTA and CDR2 FQGNSA come from the germline V gene. The CDR3 sequence is CASSRFRGSGEQYF. Written as DNA, the CDR3 is TGTGCCAGCAGCCGATTCAGGGGGTCGGGGGAGCAGTACTTC.

The chain carries TRBV5-1 and TRBJ1-1, with 10 bases aligning to TRBD1. The CDR3 length is 14 residues. Per germline, CDR1 SGHRS and CDR2 YFSETQ. Germline trimming cut 4 bases from V and 5 bases from J; bases unmatched to any gene: 5. The CDR3 reads CASSQDRGKTEAFF. DNA for the CDR3: TGCGCCAGCAGCCAGGACAGGGGGAAGACTGAAGCTTTCTTT.

The chain carries TRBV19 and TRBJ2-5, with D possibly TRBD2 on 5 matching bases. V lost 3 bases and J lost 4, with 12 bases in between. Germline lookup yields CDR1 LNHDA and CDR2 SQIVND (reference sequence). The CDR3 consists of 14 residues. CDR3 DNA sequence: TGTGCCAGTAGTATGCCCCCAGAGGGAGAGACCCAGTACTTC. It yields the protein CASSMPPEGETQYF.

In this sample, this clone turned up many times. The chain combines TRBV5-4 with TRBJ2-3; 11 nucleotides align to TRBD2. The CDR3 has 19 amino acids. Germline CDR1 is SGHNT and CDR2 is YYREEE (reference sequence). After removal of 0 bases from V and 1 base from J, the junction contained 10 bases not matched to a gene. CDR3 coding DNA: TGTGCCAGCAGCTTGGCTCGGCTAGCGGGGGGCCCGGGCACAGATACGCAGTATTTT. Protein: CASSLARLAGGPGTDTQYF.

This clone was observed once. The rearrangement uses TRBV2 and TRBJ2-3; 11 positions agree with TRBD2. This CDR3 spans 14 amino acids. J gave up 14 bases and V 3 bases, and 10 bases lay outside the gene matches. Germline values: CDR1 SNHLY, CDR2 FYNNEI. CDR3 protein: CASSDELAGGAWYF. DNA of the CDR3: TGTGCCAGCAGTGATGAGCTAGCGGGGGGCGCTTGGTATTTT.

This clone was detected many times. Distinct nucleotide sequences in the sample also encode this CDR3. This sequence joins TRBV28 and TRBJ1-1, with a tentative D call TRBD1 (5 bases). The V end was cut by 3 bases, the J end by 1 base, with 15 bases between. Looked up from germline, CDR1 is MDHEN and CDR2 is SYDVKM. CDR3 length: 16 amino acids. CDR3 in amino acids: CASSFPRGQGNTEAFF. CDR3 DNA sequence: TGTGCCAGCAGTTTCCCCCGGGGCCAGGGGAACACTGAAGCTTTCTTT.

The V call is TRBV10-3, the J call TRBJ2-1; no clear D gene. Deletions cut 6 bases from V and 8 bases from J, with 11 bases between. This CDR3 contains 12 residues. Per germline, CDR1 ENHRY and CDR2 SYGVKD. The CDR3 DNA is TGTGCCATCAGGGGCTCCAAGGATGAGCAGTTCTTC. Translated: CAIRGSKDEQFF.

This rearrangement joins TRBV6-5 to TRBJ1-6; weak D call: TRBD1 (6 bases). The CDR3 extends over 15 amino acids. Germline CDR1 reads MNHEY; CDR2 reads SVGAGI. Trimming removed 7 bases from V and 5 bases from J, with 15 bases in between. In nucleotides, the CDR3 is TGTGCCAGCACCCACGGACAGCCTCATAATTCACCCCTCCACTTT. It encodes CASTHGQPHNSPLHF.

The rearrangement joins TRBV5-6 to TRBJ2-1; maybe TRBD2 (6 bases). The V gene's germline CDR1 is SGHDT and CDR2 YYEEEE. The CDR3 spans 17 residues. V lost 4 bases, J lost 3 bases, and 20 bases lay in between. For the CDR3, the DNA is TGTGCCAGCAGCCCGCGGGGCCTTCGCCTGGACTACAATGAGCAGTTCTTC. It specifies CASSPRGLRLDYNEQFF.

The genes are TRBV29-1 and TRBJ2-1; 7 bases are a match to TRBD2. This CDR3 contains 14 residues. The germline gives CDR1 SQVTM, CDR2 ANQGSEA. V was pared by 4 bases and J by 4 bases, with 7 bases of the junction left unmatched. This CDR3 is CSVALLANYNEQFF. CDR3 bases: TGCAGCGTTGCCCTACTAGCGAATTACAATGAGCAGTTCTTC.

The J gene is TRBJ2-5, the V gene TRBV15; D may be TRBD1 (6 bases). CDR1 and CDR2 from the germline V gene are LNHNV and YYDKDF (reference sequence). V lost 0 bases and J lost 1, with 9 bases in between. This CDR3 has 15 residues. Here the CDR3 DNA reads TGTGCCACCAGCAGAGAAGGACAGATCCAAGAGACCCAGTACTTC. This gives the protein CATSREGQIQETQYF.

V and J are TRBV5-4 and TRBJ1-3; 7 bases agree with TRBD1. The CDR3 contains 12 residues. Looked up from germline, CDR1 is SGHNT and CDR2 is YYREEE (reference sequence). Germline trimming cut 4 bases from V and 10 bases from J; bases unmatched to any gene: 5. CDR3 DNA sequence: TGTGCCAGCAGCCGCAGACAGGGAACCATATATTTT. It translates to CASSRRQGTIYF.